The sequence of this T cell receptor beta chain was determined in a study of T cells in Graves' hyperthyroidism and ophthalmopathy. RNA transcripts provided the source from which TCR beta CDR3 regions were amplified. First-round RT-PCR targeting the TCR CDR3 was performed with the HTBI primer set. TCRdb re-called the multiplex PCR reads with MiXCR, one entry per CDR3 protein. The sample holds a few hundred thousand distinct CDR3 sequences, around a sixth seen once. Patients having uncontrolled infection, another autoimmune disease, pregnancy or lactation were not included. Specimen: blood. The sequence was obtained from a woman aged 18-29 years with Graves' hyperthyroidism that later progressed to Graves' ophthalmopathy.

CDR3 amino acids: CASLTIQETQYF. The DNA for the CDR3 is TGTGCCAGCTTGACAATCCAAGAGACCCAGTACTTC. V gene TRBV2 combines with J gene TRBJ2-5, with D unresolved. V was shortened by 8 bases and J by 1 base, with 8 bases between the two germline ends. Per the germline V gene, CDR1 is SNHLY and CDR2 is FYNNEI. This CDR3 is built from 12 residues.